The entry below gives a single TCR beta chain sequence along with its context. The antigen is unknown. This specimen belongs to a study of cytomegalovirus exposure and HLA in healthy donors. Study overall: Genotyping of more than 300 donors showed that roughly 83% belonged to the Caucasian-associated ancestry cluster.

Broader study findings: Earlier findings revealed that most TCR beta V segments proved productive either about 87% or about 30% of the time. Follow-up analysis found HLA locus-dependent TCR association rates, highest for DRB1 and lowest for HLA-C.

This CDR3 is 16 amino acids long. With 5 bases clipped from V and 4 bases from J, the junction kept 12 bases outside the gene matches. Germline CDR1 and CDR2: SGHTA and FQGNSA. PCR involved 60 Vbeta and 13 Jbeta primers. Some clones are missing from TCRdb's copy, which holds only in-frame ones; the method was immunoSEQ multiplex PCR. The sample data list about 55,000 clones. The donors comprised healthy bone marrow donors. Sequenced sample: PBMCs. The rearrangement joins TRBV7-2 to TRBJ2-3, with 7 nucleotides matching TRBD1. This TCR was recovered from a woman aged 55-69 years in good health and CMV-seropositive. DNA for the CDR3: TGTGCCAGCAGCGGCCGGACAGGATGGGGTTCAGATACGCAGTATTTT. This translates into CASSGRTGWGSDTQYF. The whole variable domain, filled in from reference TRBV7-2 and TRBJ2-3, reads GAGVSQSPSNKVTEKGKDVELRCDPISGHTALYWYRQSLGQGLEFLIYFQGNSAPDKSGLPSDRFSAERTGGSVSTLTIQRTQQEDSAVYLCASSGRTGWGSDTQYFGPGTRLTVL.